This entry features one T cell receptor (beta chain) sequence. This CDR3 spans 15 amino acids. V dropped 5 bases and J dropped 1 base, with 14 bases sitting between them. The germline V gene has CDR1 MDHEN and CDR2 SYDVKM. The sample comes from a study of response to subunit inactivated influenza vaccine. TCRdb re-called the RT-PCR reads with MiXCR, one entry per CDR3 protein. The table includes roughly 540,000 distinct CDR3 sequences, approximately 20% detected once. These data also featured in a second study, about T cells expressing NK-cell markers. This second study says: 5'RACE template switching with UMIs produced the TCR beta cDNA. Each of six donors carried dominant NKG2C+ clonotypes accounting for roughly 1.0-7.5% of CD8+ T cells. Topping the CD3+CD56-NKG2C+ fraction as well were these clonotypes, in a few donors.

The TCR was taken from a man in his fifties or sixties who received an inactivated influenza vaccine. This sample comprised CD4+ T cells sorted from PBMCs, obtained 11 to 12 days after vaccination. This chain uses TRBV28 with TRBJ1-1; D gene ambiguous. CDR3 bases: TGTGCCAGCAGTCTCAGTGTGGGAGGGAACACTGAAGCTTTCTTT. Its protein product is CASSLSVGGNTEAFF.